The sequence of this TCR beta chain was determined in a study of control samples from healthy donors and cancer patients. The V and J ends lost 7 bases and 4 bases respectively, with 11 bases between them. CDR3 length: 13 amino acids. The assay was immunoSEQ multiplex PCR, and TCRdb's table has in-frame clones only and misses some. The profile shows 60,000 to 75,000 clones, 87% of them singletons. The specimen was PBMCs. V and J are TRBV12-3 or TRBV12-4 and TRBJ1-5; D gene uncertain. This TCR derives from a woman aged 45-60 years with head and neck cancer. The CDR3 sequence: CASKGSLNQPQHF. The CDR3 nucleotides read TGTGCCAGCAAGGGCAGCCTTAATCAGCCCCAGCATTTT.